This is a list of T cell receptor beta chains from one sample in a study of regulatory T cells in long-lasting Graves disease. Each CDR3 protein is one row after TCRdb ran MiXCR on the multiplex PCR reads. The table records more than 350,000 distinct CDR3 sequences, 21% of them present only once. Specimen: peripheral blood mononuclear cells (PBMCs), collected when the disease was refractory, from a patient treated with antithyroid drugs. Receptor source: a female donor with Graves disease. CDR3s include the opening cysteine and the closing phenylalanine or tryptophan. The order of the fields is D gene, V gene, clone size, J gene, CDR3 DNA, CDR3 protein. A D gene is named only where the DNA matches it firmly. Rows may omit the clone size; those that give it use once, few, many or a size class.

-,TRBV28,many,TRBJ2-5,TGTGCCAGCAGACCGGGTTCCCAAGAGACCCAGTACTTC,CASRPGSQETQYF
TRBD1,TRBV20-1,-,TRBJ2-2,TGCAGTGCTAAAGGACAGGGGGCTATTCCCGGGGAGCTGTTTTTT,CSAKGQGAIPGELFF
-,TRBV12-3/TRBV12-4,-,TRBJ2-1,TGTGCCAGCAGTATTTCCAGCTACAATGAGCAGTTCTTC,CASSISSYNEQFF
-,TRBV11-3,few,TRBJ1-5,TGTGCCAGCAGCTTAGCCGGGGTCGGGGTAGGAGTGTGCCAGCCCCAGCATTTT,CASSLAGVGVGVCQPQHF
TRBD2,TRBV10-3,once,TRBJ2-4,TGTGCCATCAGTCGACTAGCGACTTCGGACATTCAGTACTTC,CAISRLATSDIQYF
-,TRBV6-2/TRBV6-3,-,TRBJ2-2,TGTGCCAGCAGTTACCGCGGGGAGCTGTTTTTT,CASSYRGELFF
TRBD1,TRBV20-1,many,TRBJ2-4,TGCAGTGCTGGAGACAGGGGCACCCAGTACTTC,CSAGDRGTQYF
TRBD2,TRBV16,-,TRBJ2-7,TGTGCCAGCAGCCAATCGTCGGCTAGCGGACTCTACGAGCAGTACTTC,CASSQSSASGLYEQYF
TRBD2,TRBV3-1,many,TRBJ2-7,TGTGCCAGCAACCTAGCGGGAGGTGGCGAGCAGTACTTC,CASNLAGGGEQYF
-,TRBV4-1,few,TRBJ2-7,TGCGCCAGCAGCCAAGGGGCAAGCCCCTACGAGCAGTACTTC,CASSQGASPYEQYF
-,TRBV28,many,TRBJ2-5,TGTGCCAGCAGGGGCGGAGGGAGCAGGGGGAAGACCCAGTACTTC,CASRGGGSRGKTQYF
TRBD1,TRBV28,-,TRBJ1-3,TGTGCCAGCAGACAAACAGGACAGGGGGCTGGAAACACCATATATTTT,CASRQTGQGAGNTIYF
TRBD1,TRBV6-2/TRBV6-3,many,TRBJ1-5,TGTGCCAGCAGTTACTCTGACAGGGGCGACCAGCCCCAGCATTTT,CASSYSDRGDQPQHF
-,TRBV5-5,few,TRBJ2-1,TGTGCCAGCAGCTTGGTAACGGGACGACGGGAGCAGTTCTTC,CASSLVTGRREQFF
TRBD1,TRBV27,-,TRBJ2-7,TGTGCCAGCAACTCCGGGACAGGGACAGACGAGCAGTACTTC,CASNSGTGTDEQYF
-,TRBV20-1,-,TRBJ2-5,TGCAGTGCGCCTACTAGACAAGAGACCCAGTGCTTC,CSAPTRQETQCF
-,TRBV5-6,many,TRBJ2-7,TGTGCCAGCAGCTCCGCGGGACTTTACGAGCAGTACTTC,CASSSAGLYEQYF
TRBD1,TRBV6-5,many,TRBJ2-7,TGTGCCAGCAGTTACCCCCAGGGACAGGGGAGGGGCTACGAGCAGTACTTC,CASSYPQGQGRGYEQYF
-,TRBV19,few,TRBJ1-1,TGTGCCAGTAGTATGAGTGGGAACACTGAAGCTTTCTTT,CASSMSGNTEAFF
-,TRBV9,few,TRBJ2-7,TGTGCCAGCAGCGTTGGAGGGGGTTGGGGTGAGCAGTACTTC,CASSVGGGWGEQYF
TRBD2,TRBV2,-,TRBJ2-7,TGTGCCAGCAGTGAAGAGGCGGGAGGGGACTACGAGCAGTACTTC,CASSEEAGGDYEQYF
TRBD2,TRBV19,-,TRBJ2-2,TGTGCCAGCTTAGGATCGACTAGCGGGAGAATAAACACCGGGGAGCTGTTTTTT,CASLGSTSGRINTGELFF
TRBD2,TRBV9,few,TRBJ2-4,TGTGCCAGCAGCCTTAGCGGGACGCCCGGTGGAGCCAAAAACATTCAGTACTTC,CASSLSGTPGGAKNIQYF
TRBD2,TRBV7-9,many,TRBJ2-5,TGTGCCAGCAGCTCCGGGACTAGCGGGGTCGAGACCCAGTACTTC,CASSSGTSGVETQYF
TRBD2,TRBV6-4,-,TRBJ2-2,TGTGCCAGCAGTTACTCATCTTTCTCTCGGGGGGGTCCCACCGGGGAGCTGTTTTTT,CASSYSSFSRGGPTGELFF
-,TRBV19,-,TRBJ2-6,TGTGCCAGTAGTATAGTTGGGGCTGGGGCCAACGTCCTGACTTTC,CASSIVGAGANVLTF
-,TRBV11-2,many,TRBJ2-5,TGTGCCAGCAGCTTCGGGACACCCGGAGAGACCCAGTACTTC,CASSFGTPGETQYF
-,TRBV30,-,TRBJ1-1,TGTGCCTGGGGGACGGCACTCAACACTGAAGCTTTCTTT,CAWGTALNTEAFF
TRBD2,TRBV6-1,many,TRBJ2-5,TGTGCCAGCGGGAGTTTCGTAGCGGGCCTTCAAGAGACCCAGTACTTC,CASGSFVAGLQETQYF
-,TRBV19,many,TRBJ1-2,TGTGCCAGTAGTGCGGACAGCTATGGCTACACCTTC,CASSADSYGYTF